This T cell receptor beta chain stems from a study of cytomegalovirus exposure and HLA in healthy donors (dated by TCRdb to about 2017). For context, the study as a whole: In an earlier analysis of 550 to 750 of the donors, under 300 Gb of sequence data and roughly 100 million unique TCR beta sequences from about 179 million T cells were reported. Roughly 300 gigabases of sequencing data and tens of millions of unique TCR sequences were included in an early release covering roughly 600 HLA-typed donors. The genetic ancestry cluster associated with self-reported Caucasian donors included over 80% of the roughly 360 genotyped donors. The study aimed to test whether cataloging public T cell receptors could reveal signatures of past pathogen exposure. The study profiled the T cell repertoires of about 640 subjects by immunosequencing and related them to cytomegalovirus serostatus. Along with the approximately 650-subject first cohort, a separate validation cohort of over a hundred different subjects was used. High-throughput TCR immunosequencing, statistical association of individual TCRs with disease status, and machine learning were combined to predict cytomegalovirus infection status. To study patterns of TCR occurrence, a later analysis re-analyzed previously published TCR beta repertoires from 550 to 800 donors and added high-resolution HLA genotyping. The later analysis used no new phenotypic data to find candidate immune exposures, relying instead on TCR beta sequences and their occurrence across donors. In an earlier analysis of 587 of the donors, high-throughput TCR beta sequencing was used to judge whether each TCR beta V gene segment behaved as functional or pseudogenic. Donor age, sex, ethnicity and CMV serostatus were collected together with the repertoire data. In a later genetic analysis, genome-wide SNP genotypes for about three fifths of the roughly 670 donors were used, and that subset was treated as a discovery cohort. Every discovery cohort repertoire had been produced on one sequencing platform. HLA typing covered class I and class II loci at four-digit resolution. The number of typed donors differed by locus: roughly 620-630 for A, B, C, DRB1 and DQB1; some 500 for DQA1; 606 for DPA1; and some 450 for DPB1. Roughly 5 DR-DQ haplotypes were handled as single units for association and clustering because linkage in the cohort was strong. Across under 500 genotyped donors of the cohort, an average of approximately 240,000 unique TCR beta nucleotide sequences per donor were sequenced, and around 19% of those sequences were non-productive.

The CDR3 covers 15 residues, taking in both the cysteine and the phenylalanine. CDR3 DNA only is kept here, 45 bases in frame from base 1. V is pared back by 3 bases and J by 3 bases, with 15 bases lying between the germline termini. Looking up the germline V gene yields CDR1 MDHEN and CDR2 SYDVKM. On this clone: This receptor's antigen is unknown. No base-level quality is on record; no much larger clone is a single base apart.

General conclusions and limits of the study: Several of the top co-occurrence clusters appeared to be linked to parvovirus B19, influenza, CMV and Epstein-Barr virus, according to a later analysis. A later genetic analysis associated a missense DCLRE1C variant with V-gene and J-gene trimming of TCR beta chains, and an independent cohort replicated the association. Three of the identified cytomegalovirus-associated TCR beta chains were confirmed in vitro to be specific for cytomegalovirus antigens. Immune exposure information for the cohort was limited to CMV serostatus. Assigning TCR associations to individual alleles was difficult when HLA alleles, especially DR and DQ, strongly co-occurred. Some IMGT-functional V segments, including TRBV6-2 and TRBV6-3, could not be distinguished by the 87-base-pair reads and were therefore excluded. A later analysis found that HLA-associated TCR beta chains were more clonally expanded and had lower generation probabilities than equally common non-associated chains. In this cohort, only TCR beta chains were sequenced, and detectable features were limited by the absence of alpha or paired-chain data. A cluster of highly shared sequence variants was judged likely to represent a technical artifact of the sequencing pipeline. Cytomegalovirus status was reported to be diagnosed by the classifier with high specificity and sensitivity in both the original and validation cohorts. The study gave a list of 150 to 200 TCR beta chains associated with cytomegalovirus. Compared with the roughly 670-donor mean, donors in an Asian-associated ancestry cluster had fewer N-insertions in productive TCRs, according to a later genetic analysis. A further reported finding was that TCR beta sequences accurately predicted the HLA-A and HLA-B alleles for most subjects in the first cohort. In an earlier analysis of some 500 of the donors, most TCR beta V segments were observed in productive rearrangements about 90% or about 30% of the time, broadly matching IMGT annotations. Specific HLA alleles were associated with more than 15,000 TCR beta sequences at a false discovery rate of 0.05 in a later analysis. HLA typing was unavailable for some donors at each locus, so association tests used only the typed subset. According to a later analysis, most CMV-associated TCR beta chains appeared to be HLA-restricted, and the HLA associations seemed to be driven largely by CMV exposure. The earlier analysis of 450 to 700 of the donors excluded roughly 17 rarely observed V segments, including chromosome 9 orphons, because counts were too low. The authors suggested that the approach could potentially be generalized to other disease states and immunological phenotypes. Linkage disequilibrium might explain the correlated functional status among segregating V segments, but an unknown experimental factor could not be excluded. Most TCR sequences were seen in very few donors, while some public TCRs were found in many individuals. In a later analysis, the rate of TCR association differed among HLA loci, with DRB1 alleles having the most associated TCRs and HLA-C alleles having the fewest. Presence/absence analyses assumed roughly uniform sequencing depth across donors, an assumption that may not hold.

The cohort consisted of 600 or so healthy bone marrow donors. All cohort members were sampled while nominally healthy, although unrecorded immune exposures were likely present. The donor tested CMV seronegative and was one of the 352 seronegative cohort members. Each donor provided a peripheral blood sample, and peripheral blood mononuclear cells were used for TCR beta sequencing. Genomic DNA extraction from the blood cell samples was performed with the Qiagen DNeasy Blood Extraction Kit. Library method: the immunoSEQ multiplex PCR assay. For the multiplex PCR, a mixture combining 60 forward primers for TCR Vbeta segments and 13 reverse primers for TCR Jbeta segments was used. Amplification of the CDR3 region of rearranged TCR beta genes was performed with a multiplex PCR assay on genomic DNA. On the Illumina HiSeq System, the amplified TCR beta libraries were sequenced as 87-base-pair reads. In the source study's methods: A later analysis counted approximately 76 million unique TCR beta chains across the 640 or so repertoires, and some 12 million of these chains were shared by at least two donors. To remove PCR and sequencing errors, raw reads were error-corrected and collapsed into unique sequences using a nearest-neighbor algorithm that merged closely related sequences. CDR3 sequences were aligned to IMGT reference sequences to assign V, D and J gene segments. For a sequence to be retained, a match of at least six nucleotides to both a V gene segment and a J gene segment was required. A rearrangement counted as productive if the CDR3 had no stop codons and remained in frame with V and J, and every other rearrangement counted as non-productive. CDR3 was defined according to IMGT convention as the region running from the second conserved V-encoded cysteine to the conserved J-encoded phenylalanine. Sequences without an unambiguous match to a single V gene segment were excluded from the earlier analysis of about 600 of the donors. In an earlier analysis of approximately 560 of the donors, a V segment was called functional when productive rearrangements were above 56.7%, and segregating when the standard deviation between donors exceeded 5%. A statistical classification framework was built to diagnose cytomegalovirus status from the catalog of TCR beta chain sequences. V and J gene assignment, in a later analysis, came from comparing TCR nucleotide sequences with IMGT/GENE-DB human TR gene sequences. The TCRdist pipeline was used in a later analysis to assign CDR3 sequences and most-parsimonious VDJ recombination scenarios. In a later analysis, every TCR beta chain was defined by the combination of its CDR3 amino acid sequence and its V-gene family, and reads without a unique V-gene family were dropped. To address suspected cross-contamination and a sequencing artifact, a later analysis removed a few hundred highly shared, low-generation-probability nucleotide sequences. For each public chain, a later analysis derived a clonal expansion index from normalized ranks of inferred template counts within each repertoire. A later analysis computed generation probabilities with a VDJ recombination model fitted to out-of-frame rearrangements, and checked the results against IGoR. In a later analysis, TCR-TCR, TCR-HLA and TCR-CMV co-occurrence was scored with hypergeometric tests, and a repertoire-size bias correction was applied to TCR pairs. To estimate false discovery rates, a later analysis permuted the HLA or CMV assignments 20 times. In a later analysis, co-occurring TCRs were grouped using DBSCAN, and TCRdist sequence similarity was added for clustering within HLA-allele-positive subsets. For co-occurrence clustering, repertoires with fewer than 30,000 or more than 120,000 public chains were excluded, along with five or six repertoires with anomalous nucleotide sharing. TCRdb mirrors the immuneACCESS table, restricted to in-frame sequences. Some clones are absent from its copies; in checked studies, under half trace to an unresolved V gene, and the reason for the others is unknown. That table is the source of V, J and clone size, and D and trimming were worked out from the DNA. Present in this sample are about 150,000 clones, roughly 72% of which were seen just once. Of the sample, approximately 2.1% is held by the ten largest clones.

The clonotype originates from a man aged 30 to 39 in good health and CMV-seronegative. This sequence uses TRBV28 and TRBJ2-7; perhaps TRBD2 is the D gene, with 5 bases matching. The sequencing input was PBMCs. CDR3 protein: CASSFLGNQNYEQYF. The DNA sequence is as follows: TGTGCCAGCAGTTTTCTCGGGAATCAAAACTACGAGCAGTACTTC. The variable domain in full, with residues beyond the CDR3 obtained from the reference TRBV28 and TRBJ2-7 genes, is DVKVTQSSRYLVKRTGEKVFLECVQDMDHENMFWYRQDPGLGLRLIYFSYDVKMKEKGDIPEGYSVSREKKERFSLILESASTNQTSMYLCASSFLGNQNYEQYFGPGTRLTVT.